This record covers a single T cell receptor beta chain. Other DNA sequences from this sample encode an identical CDR3 as well. V gave up 1 base and J gave up 2 bases, with 3 bases separating them. The CDR3 is 13 residues long. Per germline, CDR1 MNHEY and CDR2 SMNVEV (reference sequence). In the naive CD8 group, cells lacked CD45RO and were positively selected for CCR7, so terminally differentiated effector memory CD45RA+ cells were left out. This sample was taken from a study of shared clonotypes between healthy human individuals. Repertoires were generated with immunoSEQ multiplex PCR, while TCRdb's copy carries only in-frame clones and drops some. This table has over 2 million clones, roughly 94% appearing once.

The sample consisted of naive CD8+ T cells sorted from blood. The chain uses TRBV27 and TRBJ1-5, with unresolved D. This sequence was found in a man aged 18 to 29 in good health. The CDR3 DNA follows: TGTGCCAGCAGTTTATGGGGCAATCAGCCCCAGCATTTT. Protein sequence: CASSLWGNQPQHF.